This TCR beta chain was captured in a study of Ad26.COV2.S vaccination and SARS-CoV-2 variants. About the study: The authors gave Ad26.COV2.S intramuscularly, either once or twice 56 days apart. Study findings and constraints: For non-spike TCRs, breadth in vaccine recipients resembled that in placebo recipients. The placebo group had lower spike-specific TCR breadth than the vaccine recipients did.

A note on this clone: As yet, its antigen is unknown.

Specified treatment: roughly 20 received Ad26.COV2.S at low or high dose, single or two shots; 5 received placebo; per-sample allocation not given. Sampling occurred on day 63 after the first vaccine or placebo injection. Immunization relied on an Ad26 vector, which expressed Wuhan-strain SARS-CoV-2 spike. CDR3 length: 15 amino acids. Trimming removed 2 bases from V and 7 bases from J; junction bases left unmatched: 9. CDR1 is MNHEY and CDR2 is SVGEGT in the germline V gene. Libraries were prepared by immunoSEQ multiplex PCR; TCRdb keeps only in-frame clonotypes and omits some of them. The sample lists 300,000 to 500,000 clones, less than 90% occurring once.

This specimen consisted of peripheral blood, obtained in a trial of Ad26.COV2.S vaccine versus placebo. The V and J genes are TRBV6-2 or TRBV6-3 and TRBJ1-2, with 8 bases that match TRBD1. The origin of this receptor is a person aged 18 to 59 who received the Ad26.COV2.S COVID-19 vaccine or a placebo. CDR3 in DNA: TGTGCCAGCAGTTACAGGATGGCGGACAGGGTTGGCTACACCTTC. This translates into CASSYRMADRVGYTF.